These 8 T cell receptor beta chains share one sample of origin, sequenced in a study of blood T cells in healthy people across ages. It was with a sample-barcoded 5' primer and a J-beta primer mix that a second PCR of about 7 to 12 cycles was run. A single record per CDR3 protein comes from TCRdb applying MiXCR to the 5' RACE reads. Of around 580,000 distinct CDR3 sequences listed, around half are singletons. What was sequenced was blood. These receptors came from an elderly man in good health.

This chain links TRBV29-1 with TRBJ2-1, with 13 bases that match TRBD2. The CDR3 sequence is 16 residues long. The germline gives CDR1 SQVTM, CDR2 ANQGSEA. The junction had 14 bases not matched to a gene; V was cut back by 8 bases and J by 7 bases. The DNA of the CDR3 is TGCAGCCACACGAGGGGACTAGCGGGAAAGGGTAATGAGCAGTTCTTC. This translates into CSHTRGLAGKGNEQFF.

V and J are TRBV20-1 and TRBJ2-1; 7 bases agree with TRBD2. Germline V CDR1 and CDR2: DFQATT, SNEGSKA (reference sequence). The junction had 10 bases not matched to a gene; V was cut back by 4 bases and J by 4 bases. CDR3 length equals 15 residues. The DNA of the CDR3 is TGCAGTGCTACATCCCCCCAGCGGGATTACAATGAGCAGTTCTTC. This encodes CSATSPQRDYNEQFF.

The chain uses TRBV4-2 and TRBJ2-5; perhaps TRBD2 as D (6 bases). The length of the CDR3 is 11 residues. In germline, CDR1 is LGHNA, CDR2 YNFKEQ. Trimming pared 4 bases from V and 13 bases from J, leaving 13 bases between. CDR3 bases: TGTGCCAGCAGCCCGGGCGGAGGGTTGTACTTC. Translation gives CASSPGGGLYF.

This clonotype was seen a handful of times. The CDR3 spells CSVATVHSYEQYF. The CDR3 DNA follows: TGCAGCGTTGCCACCGTACACTCCTACGAGCAGTACTTC. This sequence joins TRBV29-1 and TRBJ2-7, with D unclear. The germline V and J ends were trimmed by 4 bases and 0 bases, with 10 bases remaining between them. Germline CDR1 and CDR2: SQVTM and ANQGSEA. The CDR3 runs to 13 residues.

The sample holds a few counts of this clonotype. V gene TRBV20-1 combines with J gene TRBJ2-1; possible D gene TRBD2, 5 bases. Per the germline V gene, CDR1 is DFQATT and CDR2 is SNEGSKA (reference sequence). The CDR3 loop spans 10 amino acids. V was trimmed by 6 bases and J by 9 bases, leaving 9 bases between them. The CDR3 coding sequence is TGCAGTGCCGGCCGGGGTGAGCAGTTCTTC. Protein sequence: CSAGRGEQFF.

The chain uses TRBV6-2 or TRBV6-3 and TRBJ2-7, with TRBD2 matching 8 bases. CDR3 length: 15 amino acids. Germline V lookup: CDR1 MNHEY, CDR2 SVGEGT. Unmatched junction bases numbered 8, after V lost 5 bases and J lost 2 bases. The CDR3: CASSQPGTRAYEQYF. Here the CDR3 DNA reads TGTGCCAGCAGTCAACCCGGGACTAGAGCCTACGAGCAGTACTTC.

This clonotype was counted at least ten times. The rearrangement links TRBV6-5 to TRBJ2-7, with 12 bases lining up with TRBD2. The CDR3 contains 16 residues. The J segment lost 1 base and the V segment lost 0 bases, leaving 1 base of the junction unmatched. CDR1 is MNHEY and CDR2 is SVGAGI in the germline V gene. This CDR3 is CASSYSGLAGSYEQYF. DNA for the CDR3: TGTGCCAGCAGTTACTCAGGACTAGCGGGATCCTACGAGCAGTACTTC.

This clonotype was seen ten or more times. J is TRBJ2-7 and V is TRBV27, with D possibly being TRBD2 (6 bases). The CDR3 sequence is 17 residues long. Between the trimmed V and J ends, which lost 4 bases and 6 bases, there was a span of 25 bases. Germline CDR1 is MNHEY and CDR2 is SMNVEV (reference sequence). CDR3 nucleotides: TGTGCCAGCAGTTCGCAGACTGGCGGGACCCGAATCTCCGAGCAGTACTTC. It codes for CASSSQTGGTRISEQYF.